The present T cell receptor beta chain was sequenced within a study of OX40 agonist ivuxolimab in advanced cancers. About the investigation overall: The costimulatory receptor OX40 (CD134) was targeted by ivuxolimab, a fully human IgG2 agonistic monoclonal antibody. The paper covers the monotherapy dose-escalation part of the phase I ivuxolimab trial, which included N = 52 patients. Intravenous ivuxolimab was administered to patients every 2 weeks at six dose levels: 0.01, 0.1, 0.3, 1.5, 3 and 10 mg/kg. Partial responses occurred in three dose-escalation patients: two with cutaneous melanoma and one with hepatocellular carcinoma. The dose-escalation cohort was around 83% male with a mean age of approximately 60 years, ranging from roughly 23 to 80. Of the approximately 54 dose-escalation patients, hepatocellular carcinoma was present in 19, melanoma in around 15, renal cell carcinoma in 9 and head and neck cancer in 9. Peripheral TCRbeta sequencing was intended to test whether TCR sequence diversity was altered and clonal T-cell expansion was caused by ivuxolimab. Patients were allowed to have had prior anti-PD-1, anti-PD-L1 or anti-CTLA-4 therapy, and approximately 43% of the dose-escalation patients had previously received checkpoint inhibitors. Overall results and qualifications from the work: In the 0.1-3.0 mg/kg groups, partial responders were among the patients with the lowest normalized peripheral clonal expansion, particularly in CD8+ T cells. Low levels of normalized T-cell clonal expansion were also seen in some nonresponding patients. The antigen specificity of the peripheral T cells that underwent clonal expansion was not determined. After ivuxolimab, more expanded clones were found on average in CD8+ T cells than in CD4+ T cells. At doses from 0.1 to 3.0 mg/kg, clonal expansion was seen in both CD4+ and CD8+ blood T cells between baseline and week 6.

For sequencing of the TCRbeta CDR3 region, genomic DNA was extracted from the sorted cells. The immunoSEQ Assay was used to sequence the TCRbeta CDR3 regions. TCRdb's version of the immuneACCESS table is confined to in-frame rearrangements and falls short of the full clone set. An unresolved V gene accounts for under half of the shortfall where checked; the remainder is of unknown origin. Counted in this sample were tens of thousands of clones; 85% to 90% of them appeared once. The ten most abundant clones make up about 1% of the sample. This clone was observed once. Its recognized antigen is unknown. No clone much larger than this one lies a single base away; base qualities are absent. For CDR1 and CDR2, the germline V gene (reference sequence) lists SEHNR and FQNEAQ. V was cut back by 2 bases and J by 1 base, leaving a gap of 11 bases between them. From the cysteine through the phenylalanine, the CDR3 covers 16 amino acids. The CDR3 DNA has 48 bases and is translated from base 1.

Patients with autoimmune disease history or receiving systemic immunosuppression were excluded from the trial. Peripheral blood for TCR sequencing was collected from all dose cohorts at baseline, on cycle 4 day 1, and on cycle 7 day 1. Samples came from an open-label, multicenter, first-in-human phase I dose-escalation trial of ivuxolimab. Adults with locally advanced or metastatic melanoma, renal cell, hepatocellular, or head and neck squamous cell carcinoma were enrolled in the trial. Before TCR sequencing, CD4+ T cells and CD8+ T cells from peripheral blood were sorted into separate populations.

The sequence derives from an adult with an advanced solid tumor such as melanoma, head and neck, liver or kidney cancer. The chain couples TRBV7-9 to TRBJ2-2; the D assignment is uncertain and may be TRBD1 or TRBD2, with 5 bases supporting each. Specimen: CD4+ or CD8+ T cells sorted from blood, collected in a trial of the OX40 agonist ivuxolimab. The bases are TGTGCCAGCAGCTTAAGTAGGGACCTGAACACCGGGGAGCTGTTTTTT. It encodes CASSLSRDLNTGELFF.